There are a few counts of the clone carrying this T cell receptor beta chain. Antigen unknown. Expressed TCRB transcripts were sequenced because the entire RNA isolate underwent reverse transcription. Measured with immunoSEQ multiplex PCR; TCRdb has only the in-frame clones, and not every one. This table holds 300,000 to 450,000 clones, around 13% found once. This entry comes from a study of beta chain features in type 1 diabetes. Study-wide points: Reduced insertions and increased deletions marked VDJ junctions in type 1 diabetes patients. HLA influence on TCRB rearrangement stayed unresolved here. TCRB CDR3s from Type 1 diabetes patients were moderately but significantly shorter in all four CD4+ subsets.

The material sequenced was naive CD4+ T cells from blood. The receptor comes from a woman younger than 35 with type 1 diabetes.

The CDR3 loop is CASIGGASTEAFF. CDR3 coding DNA: TGTGCCAGCATAGGGGGCGCTAGCACTGAAGCTTTCTTT. The gene calls are TRBV6-6 and TRBJ1-1, with 7 bases fitting TRBD1. This CDR3 has 13 amino acids. V trimming: 7 bases; J trimming: 4 bases; junction bases outside the gene matches: 6. Germline V gives CDR1 MNHNY, CDR2 SVGAGI (reference sequence).